The count of the clone carrying this T cell receptor beta chain is one. The sample belongs to a study of resident and recirculating memory T cells in vitiligo. Study background: Shave-biopsy epidermis from lesional and nonlesional skin was sequenced alongside PBMCs. No cells were sorted; samples were homogenized just before genomic DNA extraction.

Produced via immunoSEQ multiplex PCR; TCRdb's table is partial and in-frame only. This sample yields 65,000 to 80,000 clones, of which roughly 94% are seen a single time; approximately 4.7% belongs to the top ten. The CDR3 runs 16 residues. Germline CDR1 MRHNA, CDR2 SNTAGT. The junction had 12 bases not matched to a gene; V was cut back by 6 bases and J by 7 bases. The chain combines TRBV6-4 with TRBJ2-1; TRBD2 matches at 10 bases. Sequencing was done on a sample of blood. This TCR derives from a male donor with vitiligo. CDR3 sequence: CASSSSSGSFMNEQFF. CDR3 nucleotides: TGTGCCAGCAGCTCATCTAGCGGGAGTTTTATGAATGAGCAGTTCTTC.